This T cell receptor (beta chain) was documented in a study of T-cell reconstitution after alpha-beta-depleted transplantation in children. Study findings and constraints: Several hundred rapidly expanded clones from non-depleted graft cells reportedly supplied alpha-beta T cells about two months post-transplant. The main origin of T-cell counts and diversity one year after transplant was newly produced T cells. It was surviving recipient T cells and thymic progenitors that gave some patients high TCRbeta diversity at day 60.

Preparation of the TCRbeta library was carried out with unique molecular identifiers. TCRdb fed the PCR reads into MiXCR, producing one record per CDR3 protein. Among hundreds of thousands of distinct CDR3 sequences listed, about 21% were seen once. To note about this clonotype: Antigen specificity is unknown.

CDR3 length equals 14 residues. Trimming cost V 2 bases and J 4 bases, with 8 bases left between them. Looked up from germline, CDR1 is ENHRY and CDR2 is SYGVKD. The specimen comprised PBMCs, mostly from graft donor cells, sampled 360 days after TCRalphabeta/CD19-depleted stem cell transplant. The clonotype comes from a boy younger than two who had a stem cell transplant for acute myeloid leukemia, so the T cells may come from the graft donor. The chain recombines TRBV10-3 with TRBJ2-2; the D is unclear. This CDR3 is CAISEHQATGELFF. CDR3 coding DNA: TGTGCCATCAGTGAGCATCAAGCCACCGGGGAGCTGTTTTTT.